A single sample is the source of the 14 T cell receptor beta chains below, sequenced in a study of tissue T cells after allogeneic stem cell transplantation. Measured with immunoSEQ multiplex PCR; TCRdb has only the in-frame clones, and not every one. The sample consists of about 21,000 clones, over 55% of them appearing once. Sequenced: spleen. The receptor set was obtained from a female BALB/c mouse in good health. The strain's MHC: H2-d.

Notes on this clone: Mouse gene names apply. Coverage ceases 1 residue before the CDR3 finishes, and the germline J gene fills in the end. The V call is TRBV19, the J call TRBJ2-5, with a tentative D call TRBD1 (6 bases). Per germline, CDR1 FNHDT and CDR2 SITEND (reference sequence). Trimming pared 6 bases from V and 4 bases from J, leaving 18 bases between. The CDR3 has 15 amino acids. CDR3 in amino acids: CASTSAGTKKDTQYF. The CDR3 DNA, read in part, is TGTGCCAGCACCAGCGCCGGGACAAAAAAAGACACCCAGTAC.

A remark on this clone: Genes and germline are mouse. Incomplete CDR3 DNA: TGTGCCAGCGGTCGGACAGAAAACACCGGGCAGCTCTAC. Its translation is CASGRTENTGQLY. The CDR3 in full is CASGRTENTGQLYF. The chain joins TRBV13-2 to TRBJ2-2, with D perhaps TRBD1 (6 bases). With the read ending 1 residue before the CDR3 end, the germline J gene is used to fill in that end. CDR3 length: 14 amino acids. Germline values: CDR1 NNHNN, CDR2 SYGAGS (reference sequence). V shed 4 bases and J shed 1 base, with 8 bases lying between them.

This clone turned up a few times. Each gene name is a mouse one. The read finishes 1 residue shy of the CDR3 end, and the germline J gene is used to complete it. This chain uses TRBV1 with TRBJ1-3; 9 bases are a match to TRBD1. Germline V gives CDR1 NSQYPW, CDR2 LRSPGD (reference sequence). The V and J ends lost 4 bases and 0 bases, in that order; junction bases with no gene match: 1. The CDR3 runs to 15 residues. CDR3 DNA (partial): TGCACCTGCAGTGGGACAGGGGATTCTGGAAATACGCTCTAT. Amino acid sequence: CTCSGTGDSGNTLY. In full, the CDR3 is CTCSGTGDSGNTLYF.

On this clone itself: Genes and germline are mouse. The sequence runs out 1 residue before the end of the CDR3; the remainder is reconstructed from the germline J gene. The chain has TRBV1 and TRBJ2-5; 9 bases align to TRBD2. The ends lost 4 bases at V and 3 bases at J; junction bases unmatched: 2. Looked up from germline, CDR1 is NSQYPW and CDR2 is LRSPGD (reference sequence). The CDR3 spans 14 residues. Incomplete CDR3 DNA: TGCACCTGCAGTGTCTGGGGGGGGCAAGACACCCAGTAC. It translates to CTCSVWGGQDTQY. The whole CDR3 sequence is CTCSVWGGQDTQYF.

With regard to this clone: Mouse gene names apply. The read ends 1 residue before the CDR3 terminus; that terminus is restored from the germline J gene. V is TRBV13-1 and J is TRBJ2-3; TRBD1 is a possible D gene (6 bases). This CDR3 region has 13 residues. The V gene's germline CDR1 is NSHNY and CDR2 SYGAGN. V was shortened by 3 bases and J by 3 bases, with 8 bases between the two germline ends. The CDR3 sequence is CASSAGTAETLYF. The CDR3 DNA, read in part, is TGTGCCAGCAGTGCGGGGACAGCAGAAACGCTGTAT.

In regard to this clone: Gene names denote mouse genes. Sequencing ends 1 residue short of the CDR3 end; the germline J gene provides the rest. The rearrangement joins TRBV31 to TRBJ2-1; tentatively, D is TRBD1 (7 bases). The CDR3 length is 13 residues. The germline gives CDR1 GKSSPN, CDR2 SITVG. Trimming took off 2 bases at V and 4 bases at J, with 9 bases between the two ends. CDR3 protein: CAWSEGAYAEQFF. The DNA read from the CDR3 is TGTGCCTGGAGTGAGGGGGCGTATGCTGAGCAGTTC.

About this clone itself: Each gene name is a mouse one. Read sequence stops 1 residue before the CDR3 end, and the germline J gene provides the missing end. This chain links TRBV31 with TRBJ2-7, with 8 nucleotides matching TRBD2. V lost 0 bases, J lost 2 bases, and 0 bases stayed unmatched. The germline V gene encodes CDR1 GKSSPN and CDR2 SITVG. This CDR3 spans 13 amino acids. The DNA read from the CDR3 is TGTGCCTGGAGTCTTGGGGGGGCCTATGAACAGTAC. This sequence encodes CAWSLGGAYEQY. The whole CDR3 is CAWSLGGAYEQYF. Full variable domain (outside the CDR3, taken from reference TRBV31 and TRBJ2-7): AQTIHQWPVAEIKAVGSPLSLGCTIKGKSSPNLYWYWQATGGTLQQLFYSITVGQVESVVQLNLSASRPKDDQFILSTEKLLLSHSGFYLCAWSLGGAYEQYFGPGTRLTVL.

To note about this clone: Germline and genes here are mouse. The CDR3 protein is CASSLGLYAEQFF. The CDR3 bases that were read are TGTGCAAGCAGCTTAGGACTCTATGCTGAGCAGTTC. This chain joins TRBV16 and TRBJ2-1; D uncertain. The DNA ends 1 residue before the CDR3 does, and the rest of the CDR3 is filled in from the germline J gene. This CDR3 spans 13 amino acids. V was cut by 1 base and J by 3 bases, with 4 bases left in between. From germline, CDR1 is SGHSA and CDR2 FRNQAP.

In the case of this clone: Gene names and germline match the mouse. With the read ending 1 residue before the CDR3 end, the germline J gene is used to fill in that end. This sequence joins TRBV20 and TRBJ1-4; a possible D gene is TRBD1 (5 bases). The germline CDR1 and CDR2 sequences are GFQATS and STVNSAI. V gave up 0 bases and J gave up 0 bases, with 8 bases separating them. The CDR3 loop spans 15 amino acids. CDR3: CGARDGQISNERLFF. CDR3 DNA (partial): TGTGGTGCTAGGGACGGACAAATTTCCAACGAAAGATTATTT.

To note about this clone: These gene names are mouse names. The read terminates 1 residue before the CDR3 end, so the remaining end is supplied by the germline J gene. V gene TRBV13-1 combines with J gene TRBJ1-6; D gene uncertain. TRBJ1-6 is an ORF, and what it does is uncertain. V dropped 4 bases and J dropped 0 bases, with 8 bases sitting between them. From germline, CDR1 is NSHNY and CDR2 SYGAGN. The CDR3 consists of 15 residues. The chain's CDR3 is CASSRGNSYNSPLYF. The part of the CDR3 DNA that was read is TGTGCCAGCAGTCGGGGAAATTCCTATAATTCGCCCCTCTAC.

This clone appeared a single time. Germline and genes here are mouse. The read comes to an end 1 residue before the CDR3 does, leaving the germline J gene to fill in the end. This chain uses TRBV13-2 with TRBJ1-4; 12 bases are a match to TRBD1. The CDR3 extends over 16 amino acids. Trimming removed 4 bases from V and 4 bases from J; junction bases left unmatched: 5. Germline V gives CDR1 NNHNN, CDR2 SYGAGS (reference sequence). The CDR3 loop is CASGRDRGRVNERLFF. CDR3 bases read: TGTGCCAGCGGTCGGGACAGGGGGCGCGTCAACGAAAGATTATTT.

Comment on this clone: Gene labels here are mouse ones. The read terminates 1 residue before the CDR3 end, so the remaining end is supplied by the germline J gene. The chain joins TRBV13-2 to TRBJ2-2, with D perhaps TRBD1 or TRBD2 (5 bases each). CDR1 NNHNN and CDR2 SYGAGS come from the germline V gene (reference sequence). The CDR3 length is 15 residues. Trimming pared 0 bases from V and 0 bases from J, leaving 6 bases between. The sequenced part of the CDR3 DNA is TGTGCCAGCGGTGATGGGGGGACAAACACCGGGCAGCTCTAC. This gives the protein CASGDGGTNTGQLY. The full CDR3 is CASGDGGTNTGQLYF.

Points on this clone: Gene and germline names: mouse. The CDR3 extends 1 residue past the end of the read, so its final part is completed from the germline J gene. The chain joins TRBV13-2 to TRBJ2-7; 7 bases map to TRBD2. Germline CDR1 and CDR2: NNHNN and SYGAGS (reference sequence). CDR3 size: 11 residues. V trimming: 5 bases; J trimming: 4 bases; junction bases outside the gene matches: 0. CDR3 bases read: TGTGCCAGCGGCTGGGGGTATGAACAGTAC. It translates to CASGWGYEQY. The whole CDR3 protein reads CASGWGYEQYF.

This clone was detected once. The genes are named according to mouse. The read ends 1 residue early relative to the CDR3; the germline J gene fills the gap. This chain joins TRBV4 and TRBJ2-5; unclear D gene. The CDR3 length is 11 residues. CDR1 LGHDT and CDR2 YNNKQL come from the germline V gene (reference sequence). V lost 3 bases and J lost 6, with 4 bases in between. The CDR3 here is CASSYRDTQYF. The sequenced part of the CDR3 DNA is TGTGCCAGCAGCTATAGGGACACCCAGTAC.